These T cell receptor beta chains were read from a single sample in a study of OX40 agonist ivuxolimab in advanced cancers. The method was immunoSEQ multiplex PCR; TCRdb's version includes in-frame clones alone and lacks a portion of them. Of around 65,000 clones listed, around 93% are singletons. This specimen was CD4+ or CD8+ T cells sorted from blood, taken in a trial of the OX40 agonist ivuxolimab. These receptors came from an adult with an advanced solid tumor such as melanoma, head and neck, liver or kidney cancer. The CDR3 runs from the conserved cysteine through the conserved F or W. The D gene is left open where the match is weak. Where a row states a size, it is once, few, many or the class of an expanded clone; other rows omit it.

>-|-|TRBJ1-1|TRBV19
CASSALTGGTEAFF
TGTGCCAGTAGTGCGTTAACAGGAGGGACTGAAGCTTTCTTT
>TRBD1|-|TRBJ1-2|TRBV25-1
CATRTGQGYTF
TGTGCCACCAGGACAGGGCAGGGCTACACCTTC
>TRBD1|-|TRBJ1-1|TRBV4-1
CASSHRTGGGTEAFF
TGCGCCAGCAGCCACAGGACAGGGGGCGGAACTGAAGCTTTCTTT
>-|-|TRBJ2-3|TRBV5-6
CASSVGITVSTDTQYF
TGTGCCAGCAGCGTTGGCATTACAGTTAGCACAGATACGCAGTATTTT
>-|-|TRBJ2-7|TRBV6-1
CASSSTSPEQYF
TGTGCCAGCAGCTCTACTAGCCCCGAGCAGTACTTC
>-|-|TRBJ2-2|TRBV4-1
CASSQLTGELFF
TGCGCCAGCAGCCAATTAACCGGGGAGCTGTTTTTT
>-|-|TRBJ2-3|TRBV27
CASRQAILPDTQYF
TGTGCCAGCAGGCAGGCCATACTGCCAGATACGCAGTATTTT
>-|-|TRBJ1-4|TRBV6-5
CASSYLGGAHEKLFF
TGTGCCAGCAGTTATCTGGGAGGGGCCCATGAAAAACTGTTTTTT
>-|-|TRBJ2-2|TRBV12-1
CASSMPGQGPNTGELFF
TGTGCCAGCAGCATGCCGGGACAGGGGCCAAACACCGGGGAGCTGTTTTTT
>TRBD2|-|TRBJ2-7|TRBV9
CASSVEAGGPDEQYF
TGTGCCAGCAGCGTAGAAGCGGGAGGGCCGGACGAGCAGTACTTC
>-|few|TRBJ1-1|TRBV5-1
CASSLEESGTEAFF
TGCGCCAGCAGCTTGGAGGAGTCCGGCACTGAAGCTTTCTTT
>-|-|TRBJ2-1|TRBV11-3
CASAHGDQPDEQFF
TGTGCCAGCGCCCATGGGGACCAGCCAGATGAGCAGTTCTTC
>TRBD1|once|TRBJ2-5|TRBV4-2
CASSQRDRGAQETQYF
TGTGCCAGCAGCCAAAGGGACAGGGGGGCCCAAGAGACCCAGTACTTC
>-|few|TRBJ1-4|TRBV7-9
CARVGRECRGEKLFF
TGTGCCAGGGTCGGCAGGGAGTGCCGTGGTGAAAAACTGTTTTTT
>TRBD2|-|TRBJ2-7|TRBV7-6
CASSLVGPRGSRRYEQYF
TGTGCCAGCAGCTTAGTGGGGCCGCGGGGGTCCCGGCGCTACGAGCAGTACTTC
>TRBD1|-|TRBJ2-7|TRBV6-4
CASSTGGLNEQYF
TGTGCCAGCAGTACAGGGGGCCTGAACGAGCAGTACTTC
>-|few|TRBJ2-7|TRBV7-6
CASSLGQPGYEQYF
TGTGCCAGCAGCTTAGGGCAGCCTGGCTACGAGCAGTACTTC
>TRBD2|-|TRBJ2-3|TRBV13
CASSPRERDTDTQYF
TGTGCCAGCAGCCCGCGGGAGAGGGACACAGATACGCAGTATTTT
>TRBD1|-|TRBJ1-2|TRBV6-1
CASSEFGGDSSYGYTF
TGTGCCAGCAGTGAATTTGGTGGGGACAGTAGCTATGGCTACACCTTC
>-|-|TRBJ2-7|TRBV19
CASSILGREQYF
TGTGCCAGTAGTATATTGGGGCGCGAGCAGTACTTC
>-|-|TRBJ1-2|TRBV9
CASSAAGSFGPDNYGYTF
TGTGCCAGCAGCGCAGCAGGGAGTTTCGGACCGGATAACTATGGCTACACCTTC
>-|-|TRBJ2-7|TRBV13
CASSLADSPAPEQYF
TGTGCCAGCAGCCTTGCGGACTCCCCAGCACCCGAGCAGTACTTC
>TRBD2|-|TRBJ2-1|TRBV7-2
CASSLGTRLYNEQFF
TGTGCCAGCAGCTTAGGGACTAGGTTATACAATGAGCAGTTCTTC
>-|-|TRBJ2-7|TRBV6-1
CASSELRYEQYF
TGTGCCAGCAGTGAATTGAGGTACGAGCAGTACTTC
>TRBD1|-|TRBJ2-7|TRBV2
CAIGDRGFYEQYF
TGTGCCATCGGGGACAGGGGTTTCTACGAGCAGTACTTC
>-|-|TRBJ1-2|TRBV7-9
CASTTPQESNYGYTF
TGTGCCAGCACCACTCCCCAGGAATCCAACTATGGCTACACCTTC
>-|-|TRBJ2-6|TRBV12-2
CASRENISTQSRANVLTF
TGTGCAAGTCGCGAGAACATCTCCACACAAAGTCGGGCCAACGTCCTGACTTTC
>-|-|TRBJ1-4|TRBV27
CASSHRGATNEKLFF
TGTGCCAGCAGTCATAGGGGGGCGACTAATGAAAAACTGTTTTTT
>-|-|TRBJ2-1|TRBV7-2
CASATTLVNEQFF
TGTGCCAGCGCCACGACCTTGGTCAATGAGCAGTTCTTC
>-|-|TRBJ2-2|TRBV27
CASSHVMRGNTGELFF
TGTGCCAGCAGTCACGTAATGCGGGGAAACACCGGGGAGCTGTTTTTT
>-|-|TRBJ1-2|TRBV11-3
CASSPSGAYGYTF
TGTGCCAGCAGCCCATCGGGAGCCTATGGCTACACCTTC
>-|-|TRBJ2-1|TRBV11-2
CASSILDSYNEQFF
TGTGCCAGCAGCATACTAGACTCCTACAATGAGCAGTTCTTC
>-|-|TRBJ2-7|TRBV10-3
CAILAHGNYEQYF
TGTGCCATCCTTGCCCACGGTAACTACGAGCAGTACTTC
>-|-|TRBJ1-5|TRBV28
CASSLGGGGQPQHF
TGTGCCAGCAGTTTAGGGGGCGGTGGTCAGCCCCAGCATTTT
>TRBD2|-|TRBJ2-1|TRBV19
CASSIGLAAGGDEQFF
TGTGCCAGTAGTATAGGGTTAGCGGCGGGGGGCGATGAGCAGTTCTTC
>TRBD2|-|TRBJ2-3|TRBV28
CASSLYGTSGTDTQYF
TGTGCCAGCAGTTTATATGGGACTAGCGGCACAGATACGCAGTATTTT
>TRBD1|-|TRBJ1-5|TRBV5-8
CASSFRDRGLFGQPQHF
TGTGCCAGCAGCTTCCGGGACAGGGGGCTTTTCGGTCAGCCCCAGCATTTT
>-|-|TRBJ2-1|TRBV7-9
CASSLRDLMDEQFF
TGTGCCAGCAGCCTGCGGGACCTCATGGATGAGCAGTTCTTC
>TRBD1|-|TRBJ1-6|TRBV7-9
CASSVQGNSPLHF
TGTGCCAGCAGCGTACAGGGGAATTCACCCCTCCACTTT
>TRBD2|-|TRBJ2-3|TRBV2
CASRPEGLADTDTQYF
TGTGCCAGCAGGCCAGAGGGACTAGCGGACACAGATACGCAGTATTTT
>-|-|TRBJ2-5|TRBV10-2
CASSESGTQTQYF
TGCGCCAGCAGTGAGTCGGGAACACAGACCCAGTACTTC
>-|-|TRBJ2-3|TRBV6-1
CASSWSTDTQYF
TGTGCCAGCAGTTGGAGCACAGATACGCAGTATTTT
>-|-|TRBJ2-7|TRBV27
CASSLTGQSPYEQYF
TGTGCCAGCAGTTTAACTGGCCAAAGTCCCTACGAGCAGTACTTC
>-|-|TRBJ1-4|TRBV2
CASGSGTPNEKLFF
TGTGCCAGCGGTTCAGGAACTCCTAATGAAAAACTGTTTTTT
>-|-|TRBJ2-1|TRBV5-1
CASSLITGRLDEQFF
TGCGCCAGCAGCTTGATAACAGGGCGGTTGGATGAGCAGTTCTTC
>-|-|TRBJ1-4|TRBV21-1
CASSRRTGEKLFF
TGTGCCAGCAGCAGGCGGACAGGGGAAAAACTGTTTTTT
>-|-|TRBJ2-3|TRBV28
CASSLDLGLDTQYF
TGTGCCAGCAGTTTGGACCTAGGGCTCGATACGCAGTATTTT
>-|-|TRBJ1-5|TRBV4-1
CASSQVRQDNQPQHF
TGCGCCAGCAGCCAAGTCAGGCAGGACAATCAGCCCCAGCATTTT
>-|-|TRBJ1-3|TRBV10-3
CAISEPGQNSGNTIYF
TGTGCCATCAGTGAGCCGGGACAAAACTCTGGAAACACCATATATTTT
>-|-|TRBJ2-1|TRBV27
CASSSYTSTQEQFF
TGTGCCAGCAGTTCCTACACTAGCACTCAGGAGCAGTTCTTC
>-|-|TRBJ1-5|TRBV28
CASSFVLGGNQPQHF
TGTGCCAGCAGTTTCGTTTTGGGGGGCAATCAGCCCCAGCATTTT
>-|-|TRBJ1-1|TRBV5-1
CASRIDAREAFF
TGCGCCAGCAGGATTGACGCCCGTGAAGCTTTCTTT
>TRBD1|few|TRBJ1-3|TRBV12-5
CASGSGTAGNTIYF
TGTGCTAGTGGTTCCGGGACAGCTGGAAACACCATATATTTT
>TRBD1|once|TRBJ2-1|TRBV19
CASSTTGGYNEQFF
TGTGCCAGTAGTACGACAGGGGGGTACAATGAGCAGTTCTTC